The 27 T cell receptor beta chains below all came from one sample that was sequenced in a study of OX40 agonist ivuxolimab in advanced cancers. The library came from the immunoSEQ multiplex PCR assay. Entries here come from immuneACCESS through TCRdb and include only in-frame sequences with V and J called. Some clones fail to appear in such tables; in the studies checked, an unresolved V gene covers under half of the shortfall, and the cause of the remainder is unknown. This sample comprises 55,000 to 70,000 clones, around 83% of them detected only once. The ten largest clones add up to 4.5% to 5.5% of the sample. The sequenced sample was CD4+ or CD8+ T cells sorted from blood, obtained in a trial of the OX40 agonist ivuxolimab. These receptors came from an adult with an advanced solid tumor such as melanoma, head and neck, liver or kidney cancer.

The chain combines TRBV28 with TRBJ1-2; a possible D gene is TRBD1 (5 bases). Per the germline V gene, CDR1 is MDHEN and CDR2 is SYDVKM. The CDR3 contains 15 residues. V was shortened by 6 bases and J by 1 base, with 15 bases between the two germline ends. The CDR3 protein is CASSPGGDLNYGYTF. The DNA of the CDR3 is TGTGCCAGCAGCCCGGGAGGGGATCTTAACTATGGCTACACCTTC.

As DNA, the CDR3 is TGTGCCAGCATCGATACTGACAGGGGGGGTAATGGCTACACCTTC. Amino acids: CASIDTDRGGNGYTF. This chain joins TRBV7-9 and TRBJ1-2; 9 positions agree with TRBD1. CDR3 length: 15 amino acids. Trimming took 7 bases from V and 6 from J; bases not matched to a gene: 12. Germline V gene lookup returns CDR1 SEHNR and CDR2 FQNEAQ (reference sequence).

CDR3 residues: CASSLGRQTDTQYF. The CDR3 DNA sequence: TGTGCCAGCAGCTTGGGACGGCAAACAGATACGCAGTATTTT. The chain joins TRBV11-1 to TRBJ2-3; D may match TRBD1 or TRBD2 (5 bases each). V gave up 3 bases and J gave up 3 bases, with 10 bases separating them. Germline lookup yields CDR1 SGHAT and CDR2 FQDESV (reference sequence). The CDR3 has 14 residues.

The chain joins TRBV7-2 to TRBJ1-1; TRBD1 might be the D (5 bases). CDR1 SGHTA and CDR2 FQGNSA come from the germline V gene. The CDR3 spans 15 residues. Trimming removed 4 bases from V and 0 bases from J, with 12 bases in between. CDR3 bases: TGTGCCAGCAGCTGGGGGACCGGCATGAACACTGAAGCTTTCTTT. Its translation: CASSWGTGMNTEAFF.

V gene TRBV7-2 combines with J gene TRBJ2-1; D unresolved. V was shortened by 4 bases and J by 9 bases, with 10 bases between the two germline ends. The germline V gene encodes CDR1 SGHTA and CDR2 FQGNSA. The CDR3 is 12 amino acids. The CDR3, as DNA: TGTGCCAGCAGCTCCCGCCTGGGTGAGCAGTTCTTC. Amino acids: CASSSRLGEQFF.

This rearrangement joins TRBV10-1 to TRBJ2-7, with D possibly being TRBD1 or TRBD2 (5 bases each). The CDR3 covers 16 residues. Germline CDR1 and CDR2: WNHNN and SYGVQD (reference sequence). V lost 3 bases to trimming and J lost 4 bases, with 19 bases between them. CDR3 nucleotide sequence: TGCGCCAGCAGTGACCGGACGGGCTTGGGGGTGTACGAGCAGTACTTC. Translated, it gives CASSDRTGLGVYEQYF.

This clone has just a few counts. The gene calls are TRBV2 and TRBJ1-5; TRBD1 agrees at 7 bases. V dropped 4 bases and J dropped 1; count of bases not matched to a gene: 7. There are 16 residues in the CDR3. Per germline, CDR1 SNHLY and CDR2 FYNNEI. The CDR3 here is CASSGPRQGSNQPQHF. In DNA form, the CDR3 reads TGTGCCAGCAGTGGACCCAGACAGGGCAGCAATCAGCCCCAGCATTTT. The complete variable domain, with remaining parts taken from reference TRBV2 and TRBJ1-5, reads EPEVTQTPSHQVTQMGQEVILRCVPISNHLYFYWYRQILGQKVEFLVSFYNNEISEKSEIFDDQFSVERPDGSNFTLKIRSTKLEDSAMYFCASSGPRQGSNQPQHFGDGTRLSIL.

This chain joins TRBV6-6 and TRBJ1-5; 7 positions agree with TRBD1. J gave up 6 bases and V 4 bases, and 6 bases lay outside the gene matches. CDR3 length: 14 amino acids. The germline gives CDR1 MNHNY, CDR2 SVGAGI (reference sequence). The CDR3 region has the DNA TGTGCCAGCAGTTCCGGACAGGAAGCTCAGCCCCAGCATTTT. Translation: CASSSGQEAQPQHF.

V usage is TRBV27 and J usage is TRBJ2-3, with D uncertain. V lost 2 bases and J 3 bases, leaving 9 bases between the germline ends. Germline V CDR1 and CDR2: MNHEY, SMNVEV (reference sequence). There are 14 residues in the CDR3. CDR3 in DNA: TGTGCCAGCAGTTTAATATCTAGAACAGATACGCAGTATTTT. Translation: CASSLISRTDTQYF.

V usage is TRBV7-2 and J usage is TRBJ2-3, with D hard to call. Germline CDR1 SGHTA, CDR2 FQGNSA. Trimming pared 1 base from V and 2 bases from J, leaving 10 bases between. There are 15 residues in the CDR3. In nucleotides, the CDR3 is TGTGCCAGCAGCTTAGGGCCCCCGGCCACAGATACGCAGTATTTT. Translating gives CASSLGPPATDTQYF.

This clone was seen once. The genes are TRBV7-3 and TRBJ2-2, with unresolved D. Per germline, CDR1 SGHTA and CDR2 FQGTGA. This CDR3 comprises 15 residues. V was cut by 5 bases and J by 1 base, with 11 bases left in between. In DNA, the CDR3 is TGTGCCAGCAGCCCCTACGGGCAGAACACCGGGGAGCTGTTTTTT. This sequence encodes CASSPYGQNTGELFF.

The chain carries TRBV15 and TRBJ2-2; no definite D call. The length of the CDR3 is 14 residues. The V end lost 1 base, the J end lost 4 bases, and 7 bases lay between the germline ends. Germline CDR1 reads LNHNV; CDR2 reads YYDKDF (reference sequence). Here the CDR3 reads CATSRVQFTGELFF. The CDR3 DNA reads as TGTGCCACCAGCAGAGTACAGTTCACCGGGGAGCTGTTTTTT. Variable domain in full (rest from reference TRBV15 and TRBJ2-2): DAMVIQNPRYQVTQFGKPVTLSCSQTLNHNVMYWYQQKSSQAPKLLFHYYDKDFNNEADTPDNFQSRRPNTSFCFLDIRSPGLGDTAMYLCATSRVQFTGELFFGEGSRLTVL.

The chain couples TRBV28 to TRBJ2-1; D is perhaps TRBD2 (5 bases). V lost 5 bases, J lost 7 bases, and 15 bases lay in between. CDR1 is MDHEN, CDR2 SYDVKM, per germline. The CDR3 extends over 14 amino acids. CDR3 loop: CASSETGSINEQFF. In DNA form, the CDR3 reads TGTGCCAGCAGTGAAACGGGGAGCATTAATGAGCAGTTCTTC.

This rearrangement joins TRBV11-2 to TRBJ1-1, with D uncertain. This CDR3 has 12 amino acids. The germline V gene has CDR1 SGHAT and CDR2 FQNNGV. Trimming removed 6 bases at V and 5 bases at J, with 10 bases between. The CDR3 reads CASRPPMTEAFF. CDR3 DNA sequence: TGTGCCAGCAGGCCGCCCATGACTGAAGCTTTCTTT.

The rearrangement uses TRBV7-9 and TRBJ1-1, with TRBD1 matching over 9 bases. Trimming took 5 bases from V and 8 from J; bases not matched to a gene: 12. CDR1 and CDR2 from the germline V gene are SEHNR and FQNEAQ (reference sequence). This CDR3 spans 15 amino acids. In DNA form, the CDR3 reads TGTGCCAGCAGCCTGGGGACAGGGAGATTTCCGGAAGCTTTCTTT. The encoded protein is CASSLGTGRFPEAFF. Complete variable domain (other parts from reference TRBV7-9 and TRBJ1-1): DTGVSQNPRHKITKRGQNVTFRCDPISEHNRLYWYRQTLGQGPEFLTYFQNEAQLEKSRLLSDRFSAERPKGSFSTLEIQRTEQGDSAMYLCASSLGTGRFPEAFFGQGTRLTVV.

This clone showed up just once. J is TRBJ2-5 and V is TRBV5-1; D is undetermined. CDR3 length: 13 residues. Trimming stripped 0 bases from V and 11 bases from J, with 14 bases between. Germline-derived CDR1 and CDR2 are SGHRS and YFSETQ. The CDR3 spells CASSLGDELPQYF. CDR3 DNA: TGCGCCAGCAGCTTGGGTGATGAGCTTCCGCAGTACTTC.

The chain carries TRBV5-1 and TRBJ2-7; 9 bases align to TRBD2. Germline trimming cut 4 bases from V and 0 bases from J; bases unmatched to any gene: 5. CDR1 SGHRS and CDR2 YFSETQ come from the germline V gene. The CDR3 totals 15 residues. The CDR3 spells CASSAGGGPSYEQYF. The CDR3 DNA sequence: TGCGCCAGCAGCGCGGGGGGGGGCCCCTCCTACGAGCAGTACTTC.

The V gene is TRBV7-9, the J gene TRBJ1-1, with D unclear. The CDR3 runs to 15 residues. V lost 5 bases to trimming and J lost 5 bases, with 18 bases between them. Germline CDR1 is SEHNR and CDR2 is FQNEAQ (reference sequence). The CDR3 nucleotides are TGTGCCAGCAGCGACCCCCCCTCCCGAACGACTGAAGCTTTCTTT. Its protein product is CASSDPPSRTTEAFF.

The CDR3, as DNA: TGTGCCAGCAGTTTTTGGCCCGGACTAGCGGGAGATACCGGGGAGCTGTTTTTT. Encoded protein: CASSFWPGLAGDTGELFF. The chain is built from TRBV27 and TRBJ2-2; 13 nucleotides agree with TRBD2. CDR1 is MNHEY and CDR2 is SMNVEV in the germline V gene (reference sequence). J was trimmed by 5 bases and V by 3 bases; bases with no gene match: 9. This CDR3 region has 18 residues.

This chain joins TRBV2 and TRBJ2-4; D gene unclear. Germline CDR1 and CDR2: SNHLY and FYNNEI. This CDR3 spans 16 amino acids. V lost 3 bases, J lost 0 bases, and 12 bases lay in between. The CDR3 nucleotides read TGTGCCAGCAGTGATTGGGGATATTTAGCCAAAAACATTCAGTACTTC. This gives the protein CASSDWGYLAKNIQYF.

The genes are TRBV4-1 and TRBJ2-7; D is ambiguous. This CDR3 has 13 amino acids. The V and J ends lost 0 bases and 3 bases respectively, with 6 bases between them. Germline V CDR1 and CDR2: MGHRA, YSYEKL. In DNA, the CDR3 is TGCGCCAGCAGCCAAGAACTCGGCTACGAGCAGTACTTC. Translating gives CASSQELGYEQYF.

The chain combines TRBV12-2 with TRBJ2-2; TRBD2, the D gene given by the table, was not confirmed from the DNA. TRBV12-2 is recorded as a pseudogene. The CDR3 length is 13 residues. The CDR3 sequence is CASRLSGHGELFF. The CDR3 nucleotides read TGTGCAAGTCGCCTAAGCGGGCACGGGGAGCTGTTTTTT.

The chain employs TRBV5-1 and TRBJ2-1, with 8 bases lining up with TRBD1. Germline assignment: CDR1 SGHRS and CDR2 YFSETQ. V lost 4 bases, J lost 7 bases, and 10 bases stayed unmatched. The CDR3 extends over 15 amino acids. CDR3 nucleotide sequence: TGCGCCAGCAGCCCCTCCGACAGGGGCTATAATGAGCAGTTCTTC. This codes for CASSPSDRGYNEQFF.

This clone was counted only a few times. CDR3 DNA sequence: TGTGCCAGCAGCTTGAGTCTAGCGGGCGAGCAGTACTTC. It yields the protein CASSLSLAGEQYF. J is TRBJ2-7 and V is TRBV5-4; 8 bases agree with TRBD2. The V gene's germline CDR1 is SGHNT and CDR2 YYREEE (reference sequence). This CDR3 contains 13 residues. Trimming removed 1 base from V and 6 bases from J; junction bases left unmatched: 3.

The CDR3: CASSRLETGYTF. As DNA, the CDR3 is TGTGCCAGCAGTCGTTTAGAAACAGGCTACACCTTC. This sequence joins TRBV6-5 and TRBJ1-2; D remains unclear. The CDR3 loop spans 12 amino acids. Germline V gene data show CDR1 as MNHEY and CDR2 as SVGAGI. V lost 5 bases, J lost 8 bases, and 12 bases lay in between.

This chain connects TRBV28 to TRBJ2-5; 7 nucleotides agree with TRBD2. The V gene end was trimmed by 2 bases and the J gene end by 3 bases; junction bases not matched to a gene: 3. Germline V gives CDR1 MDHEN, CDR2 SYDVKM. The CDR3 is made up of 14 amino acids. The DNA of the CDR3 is TGTGCCAGCAGTTTAGCGGGAGTAGAAGAGACCCAGTACTTC. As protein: CASSLAGVEETQYF.

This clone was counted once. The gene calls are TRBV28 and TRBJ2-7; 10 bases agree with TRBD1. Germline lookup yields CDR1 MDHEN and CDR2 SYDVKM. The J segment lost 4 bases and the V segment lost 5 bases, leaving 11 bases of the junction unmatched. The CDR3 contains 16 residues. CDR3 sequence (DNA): TGTGCCAGCAGTCTAAGAAGGGGACAGGGGTGGTACGAGCAGTACTTC. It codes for CASSLRRGQGWYEQYF.